The rows below give T cell receptor beta chains drawn from one sample of a study of T cells in Graves' hyperthyroidism and ophthalmopathy. From the multiplex PCR reads, TCRdb called clonotypes with MiXCR, one entry per CDR3 protein. The sample lists around 600,000 distinct CDR3 sequences, roughly 15% seen once, with about an eighth in the top ten. Sequenced: blood. These receptors all come from a woman between 45 and 60 years old with Graves' ophthalmopathy. The CDR3 runs from the conserved cysteine through the conserved F or W. A D gene is named only where the DNA matches it firmly. Some rows mark clone size as missing; the rest say once, few, many or name a class of expanded clone.

clone_size: many; d_call: TRBD2; v_call: TRBV20-1; j_call: TRBJ2-7; cdr3_nt: TGCAGTGCTAGAGATCGAAGCGGGAGCGACTACGAGCAGTACTTC; cdr3_aa: CSARDRSGSDYEQYF
clone_size: .; d_call: .; v_call: TRBV29-1; j_call: TRBJ2-7; cdr3_nt: TGCAGCGTTTATGTGGGGCTGAACTACGAGCAGTACTTC; cdr3_aa: CSVYVGLNYEQYF
clone_size: .; d_call: .; v_call: TRBV6-2/TRBV6-3; j_call: TRBJ2-3; cdr3_nt: TGTGCCAGCACCCCCTTCAAGACAGGACGCACAGATACGCAGTATTTT; cdr3_aa: CASTPFKTGRTDTQYF
clone_size: many; d_call: .; v_call: TRBV20-1; j_call: TRBJ1-5; cdr3_nt: TGCAGTGCGACCGGGACACATTATAGCAATCAGCCCCAGCATTTT; cdr3_aa: CSATGTHYSNQPQHF
clone_size: .; d_call: .; v_call: TRBV3-1; j_call: TRBJ2-2; cdr3_nt: TGTGCCAGCTCAGGGGGGTGGAACACCGGGGAGCTGTTTTTT; cdr3_aa: CASSGGWNTGELFF
clone_size: .; d_call: .; v_call: TRBV19; j_call: TRBJ2-3; cdr3_nt: TGTGCCAGTAGTATCTCCGCGGGAACCACAGATACGCAGTATTTT; cdr3_aa: CASSISAGTTDTQYF
clone_size: .; d_call: .; v_call: TRBV12-3/TRBV12-4; j_call: TRBJ2-2; cdr3_nt: TGTGCCAGCAGTTTTGGCACCCTGACAACCGGGGAGCTGTTTTTT; cdr3_aa: CASSFGTLTTGELFF
clone_size: many; d_call: .; v_call: TRBV12-3/TRBV12-4; j_call: TRBJ1-1; cdr3_nt: TGTGCCAGCAGTTTGTCAATGCTCACTGAAGCTTTCTTT; cdr3_aa: CASSLSMLTEAFF
clone_size: .; d_call: .; v_call: TRBV6-1; j_call: TRBJ2-1; cdr3_nt: TGTGCCAGCCAAGATCAACCGGGAGTGATCGATGAGCAGTTCTTC; cdr3_aa: CASQDQPGVIDEQFF
clone_size: many; d_call: TRBD2; v_call: TRBV5-1; j_call: TRBJ2-7; cdr3_nt: TGCGCCAGCAGCTTGGAAGGCGGGAGGGCCTACGAGCAGTACTTC; cdr3_aa: CASSLEGGRAYEQYF
clone_size: many; d_call: TRBD1; v_call: TRBV2; j_call: TRBJ2-7; cdr3_nt: TGTGCCAGCAGGTGGGACAGCCCCGAGCAGTACTTC; cdr3_aa: CASRWDSPEQYF
clone_size: few; d_call: .; v_call: TRBV19; j_call: TRBJ2-5; cdr3_nt: TGTGCCAGTAGTATTCTAGGTCTAGATGAGACCCAGTACTTC; cdr3_aa: CASSILGLDETQYF
clone_size: many; d_call: .; v_call: TRBV15; j_call: TRBJ2-5; cdr3_nt: TGTGCCACCAGCAGCGTCAGCCTCCAAGAGACCCAGTACTTC; cdr3_aa: CATSSVSLQETQYF
clone_size: many; d_call: .; v_call: TRBV9; j_call: TRBJ2-5; cdr3_nt: TGTGCCAGCAGCCGAACAGTCTCGGGAGAGACCCAGTACTTC; cdr3_aa: CASSRTVSGETQYF
clone_size: .; d_call: .; v_call: TRBV7-2; j_call: TRBJ1-5; cdr3_nt: TGTGCCAGCAGCTTTAATCAGGGACTGGGTATTAATAGCAATCAGCCCCAGCATTTT; cdr3_aa: CASSFNQGLGINSNQPQHF
clone_size: many; d_call: TRBD2; v_call: TRBV7-2; j_call: TRBJ2-3; cdr3_nt: TGTGCCAGCAGCCGGGACTATGGAGCGTCCGATACGCAGTATTTT; cdr3_aa: CASSRDYGASDTQYF
clone_size: .; d_call: .; v_call: TRBV4-2; j_call: TRBJ2-7; cdr3_nt: TGTGCCAGCAGCCAAGATCATGGCTTAAGGGAGTCCTACGAGCAGTACTTC; cdr3_aa: CASSQDHGLRESYEQYF
clone_size: many; d_call: .; v_call: TRBV5-1; j_call: TRBJ1-1; cdr3_nt: TGCGCCAGCAGCTTGGTTGGGGACACTGAAGCTTTCTTT; cdr3_aa: CASSLVGDTEAFF
clone_size: few; d_call: TRBD1; v_call: TRBV7-2; j_call: TRBJ1-3; cdr3_nt: TGTGCCAGCAGCTCTTACAGGGGCCCGAGCTCTGGAAACACCATATATTTT; cdr3_aa: CASSSYRGPSSGNTIYF
clone_size: few; d_call: TRBD2; v_call: TRBV18; j_call: TRBJ2-1; cdr3_nt: TGTGCCAGCTCAATGCGGGCCCAAGGGACTAGCGGGAGAAGTGAGCAGTTCTTC; cdr3_aa: CASSMRAQGTSGRSEQFF
clone_size: many; d_call: .; v_call: TRBV7-6; j_call: TRBJ2-3; cdr3_nt: TGTGCCAGCAGCTATCGGCGGGGTCAGGGGCCACCGATTACTAGCACAGATACGCAGTATTTT; cdr3_aa: CASSYRRGQGPPITSTDTQYF
clone_size: many; d_call: .; v_call: TRBV5-6; j_call: TRBJ2-5; cdr3_nt: TGTGCCAGCAGCCGGGTGAGGGGGAGTGGTTCAGAGACCCAGTACTTC; cdr3_aa: CASSRVRGSGSETQYF
clone_size: many; d_call: TRBD2; v_call: TRBV20-1; j_call: TRBJ2-1; cdr3_nt: TGCAGTGCTTCCGGGACTAGCGGGTCTTACAATGAGCAGTTCTTC; cdr3_aa: CSASGTSGSYNEQFF
clone_size: many; d_call: .; v_call: TRBV20-1; j_call: TRBJ2-5; cdr3_nt: TGCAGTGCTAGAGATCTTGGGGGCTCGGAGGCCCAGTACTTC; cdr3_aa: CSARDLGGSEAQYF
clone_size: .; d_call: .; v_call: TRBV4-3; j_call: TRBJ2-7; cdr3_nt: TGCGCCAGCAGCCAAGATCCTCCTACCTATACTAACGAGCAGTACTTC; cdr3_aa: CASSQDPPTYTNEQYF
clone_size: .; d_call: .; v_call: TRBV9; j_call: TRBJ2-7; cdr3_nt: TGTGCCAGCAGCGTAGACTTGGGGGCCTACGAGCAGTACTTC; cdr3_aa: CASSVDLGAYEQYF
clone_size: many; d_call: TRBD2; v_call: TRBV29-1; j_call: TRBJ2-3; cdr3_nt: TGCAGCGTGCCCGGACTAGCGGGAGTAAATACGCAGTATTTT; cdr3_aa: CSVPGLAGVNTQYF
clone_size: many; d_call: .; v_call: TRBV11-2; j_call: TRBJ2-3; cdr3_nt: TGTGCCAGCAGCCCCGGAGCGGAAACTAGCACAGATACGCAGTATTTT; cdr3_aa: CASSPGAETSTDTQYF
clone_size: many; d_call: .; v_call: TRBV7-9; j_call: TRBJ2-5; cdr3_nt: TGTGCCAGCAGCTTCCAAGGCCTCAGGAGGGAGACCCAGTACTTC; cdr3_aa: CASSFQGLRRETQYF
clone_size: many; d_call: .; v_call: TRBV2; j_call: TRBJ2-5; cdr3_nt: TGTGCCAGCGGAAACGGCGCGGGAAGTTACTTC; cdr3_aa: CASGNGAGSYF